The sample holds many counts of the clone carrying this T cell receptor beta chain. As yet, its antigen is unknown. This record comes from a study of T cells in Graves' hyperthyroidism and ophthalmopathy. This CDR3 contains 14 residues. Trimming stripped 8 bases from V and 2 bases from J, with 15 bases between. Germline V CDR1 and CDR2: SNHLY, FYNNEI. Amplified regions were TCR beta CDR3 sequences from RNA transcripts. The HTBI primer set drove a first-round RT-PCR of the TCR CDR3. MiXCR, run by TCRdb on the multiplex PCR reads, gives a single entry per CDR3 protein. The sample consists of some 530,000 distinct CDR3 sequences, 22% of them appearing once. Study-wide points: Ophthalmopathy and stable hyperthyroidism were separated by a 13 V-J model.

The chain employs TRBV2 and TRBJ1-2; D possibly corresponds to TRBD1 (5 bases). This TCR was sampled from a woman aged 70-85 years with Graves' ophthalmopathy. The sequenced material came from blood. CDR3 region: CASGTFATNYGYTF. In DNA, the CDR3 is TGTGCCAGCGGGACCTTTGCCACCAACTATGGCTACACCTTC.